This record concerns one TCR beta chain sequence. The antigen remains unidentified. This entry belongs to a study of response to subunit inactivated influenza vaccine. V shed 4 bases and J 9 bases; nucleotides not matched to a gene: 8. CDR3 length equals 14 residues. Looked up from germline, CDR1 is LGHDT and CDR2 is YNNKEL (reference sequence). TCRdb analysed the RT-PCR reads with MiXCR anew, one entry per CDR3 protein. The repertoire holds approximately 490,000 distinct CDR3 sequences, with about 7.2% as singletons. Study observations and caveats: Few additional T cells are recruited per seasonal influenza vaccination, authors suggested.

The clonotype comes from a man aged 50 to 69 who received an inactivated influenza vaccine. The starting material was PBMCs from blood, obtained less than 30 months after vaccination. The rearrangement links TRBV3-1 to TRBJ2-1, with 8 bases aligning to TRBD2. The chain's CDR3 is CASSPPGLGAEQFF. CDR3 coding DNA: TGTGCCAGCAGCCCACCGGGACTAGGCGCTGAGCAGTTCTTC.